One sample yielded the 5 T cell receptor beta chains listed below, sequenced in a study of CD8+ T cells in alopecia areata listed by TCRdb under 2018. Cells from mouse cutaneous lymph nodes were pooled, stained for CD4, CD8alpha, NKG2D, NKG2ACE and other markers, and then sorted on a BD Influx. The library was prepared using the immunoSEQ multiplex PCR assay. To provide template for TCR sequencing, every sample had RNA extracted and reverse transcribed into cDNA. Entries here come from immuneACCESS through TCRdb and include only in-frame sequences with V and J called. Some clones fail to appear in such tables; in the studies checked, an unresolved V gene covers under half of the shortfall, and the cause of the remainder is unknown. For this sample, 270,000 or so clones appear and none is a singleton. The ten largest account for around 1.2% of the sample. Sequenced sample: CD4+ T cells sorted from a lymph node. The receptors originated from a C3H/HeJ mouse with alopecia areata. The MHC haplotype carried by mice of this strain is H2-k.

In the case of this clone: Gene and germline names: mouse. The read gets to within 4 residues of the CDR3 end, and the germline J gene fills in the rest. The chain uses TRBV13-1 and TRBJ1-2; tentatively, D is TRBD1 (5 bases). The CDR3 runs 15 residues. The germline V gene has CDR1 NSHNY and CDR2 SYGAGN. V shed 8 bases and J shed 2 bases, with 19 bases lying between them. CDR3 DNA, as far as it was read: TGTGCCAGAGCCCTGCCAGGGAAGGAGAACTCC. Protein sequence: CARALPGKENS. The whole CDR3 sequence is CARALPGKENSDYTF.

Details on this clone: These gene names are mouse names. The CDR3 extends 4 residues past the end of the read, so its final part is completed from the germline J gene. Other nucleotide sequences in the sample specify the same CDR3. The chain is built from TRBV13-1 and TRBJ2-1; tentatively, D is TRBD1 (5 bases). CDR1 NSHNY and CDR2 SYGAGN come from the germline V gene. CDR3 length equals 13 residues. Trimming took 2 bases from V and 4 from J, leaving 7 bases between them. CDR3 loop: CASSDDRYAEQFF. The covered CDR3 bases are TGTGCCAGCAGTGACGACAGATATGCT.

Comment on this clone: Germline and genes: mouse. The read falls 4 residues short of the CDR3 end, and the missing part is taken from the germline J gene. This chain joins TRBV13-3 and TRBJ2-4, with 8 bases fitting TRBD1. The germline gives CDR1 NNHDY, CDR2 SYVADS. The CDR3 totals 14 residues. CDR3: CASSSDRAANTLYF. CDR3 DNA, as far as it was read: TGTGCCAGCAGTTCGGACAGGGCGGCAAAC.

This clone was counted between two and nine times. Genes and germline are mouse. The read ends 4 residues before the CDR3 terminus; that terminus is restored from the germline J gene. The chain combines TRBV24 with TRBJ2-2; TRBD1 matches at 7 bases. This CDR3 is 14 amino acids long. Looked up from germline, CDR1 is KGHTA and CDR2 is FRNEEI. CDR3 region: CASSLPDRDGQLYF. CDR3 DNA (partial): TGTGCCAGCAGTCTCCCTGACAGGGATGGG.

This clone turned up a few times. Germline and genes here are mouse. The sequence runs out 4 residues before the end of the CDR3; the remainder is reconstructed from the germline J gene. In the same sample, other DNA sequences code for this CDR3. This chain joins TRBV19 and TRBJ2-7; 9 bases match TRBD2. V lost 1 base, J lost 2 bases, and 4 bases stayed unmatched. In germline, CDR1 is FNHDT, CDR2 SITEND (reference sequence). CDR3 length: 15 residues. Incomplete CDR3 DNA: TGTGCCAGCAGTATAAGGGCTGGGGGGGCCTAT. Translation gives CASSIRAGGAY. Given in full, the CDR3 is CASSIRAGGAYEQYF.